This T cell receptor (beta chain) stems from a study of breast tumors, draining lymph nodes, adjacent tissues. Whole-study findings and limits: Most tumor T cells seemingly derive from lymph node, then expand in tumor. The lymph node origin of tumor T cells was framed as consistent with a hypothesis, not demonstrated. Compared with lymph nodes, tumors were less diverse; compared with nontumor tissue, more.

This clonotype was picked up many times. Its specificity is unknown. TCRdb called the multiplex PCR reads again in MiXCR, with one record for every CDR3 protein. This sample has about 150,000 distinct CDR3 sequences, with about 31% found just once. Breast cancer patients provided tissue from their axillary draining lymph nodes. Germline CDR1 LNHDA, CDR2 SQIVND (reference sequence). The CDR3 is 17 amino acids. The trim removed 5 bases at V and 3 bases at J, leaving 8 bases unmatched. The clonotype originates from a female donor with breast cancer. Some clones in this sample may be carry-over from other donors' samples. The sequencing sample was made of axillary lymph node tissue. The genes are TRBV19 and TRBJ2-6, with 9 bases that match TRBD1. The CDR3 bases are TGTGCCAGTAGTGATCCGGGACAGGGAAATGGGGCCAACGTCCTGACTTTC. Translation gives CASSDPGQGNGANVLTF.